A single sample gave rise to the 31 T cell receptor beta chains below, sequenced in a study of shared clonotypes between healthy human individuals. TCRdb keeps only in-frame clones here, not all; method: immunoSEQ multiplex PCR. The sample gives about 2,500,000 clones, 90% to 95% of which show up once; 0.13% to 0.15% is in the top ten. Sequenced: naive CD4+ T cells sorted from blood. Subset defined: CD45RA+ positively selected. The receptor set was obtained from a man between 18 and 35 years old in good health.

In its sample, this clone was seen once. The V and J genes are TRBV7-2 and TRBJ1-6; the D is unclear. Germline-derived CDR1 and CDR2 are SGHTA and FQGNSA. Trimming stripped 0 bases from V and 0 bases from J, with 3 bases between. The CDR3 length is 15 residues. CDR3 nucleotides: TGTGCCAGCAGCTTAGCGGACTCCTATAATTCACCCCTCCACTTT. Translation gives CASSLADSYNSPLHF.

Comments on this clone: Other DNA variants within this sample encode the same CDR3. This chain connects TRBV6-1 to TRBJ1-2; the D is unclear. CDR1 MNHNS and CDR2 SASEGT come from the germline V gene. The CDR3 has 13 amino acids. Trimming left V 1 base short and J 4 bases short, with 7 bases between. The CDR3 sequence: CASSEVGSYGYTF. The CDR3 DNA reads TGTGCCAGCAGTGAAGTGGGGAGCTATGGCTACACCTTC.

The rearrangement links TRBV4-1 to TRBJ2-1; the match to TRBD2 covers 11 bases. Germline V gives CDR1 MGHRA, CDR2 YSYEKL. V shed 2 bases and J 3 bases; nucleotides not matched to a gene: 3. This CDR3 contains 16 residues. The CDR3 protein is CASSQYGTSGYNEQFF. The CDR3 coding sequence is TGCGCCAGCAGCCAATACGGGACTAGCGGCTACAATGAGCAGTTCTTC.

J is TRBJ2-6 and V is TRBV9; D gene unclear. This CDR3 comprises 16 residues. CDR1 and CDR2 (germline): SGDLS, YYNGEE. Trimming took off 0 bases at V and 0 bases at J, with 7 bases between the two ends. CDR3 protein: CASSVARASGANVLTF. The CDR3 DNA sequence: TGTGCCAGCAGCGTAGCAAGGGCCTCTGGGGCCAACGTCCTGACTTTC.

This rearrangement joins TRBV6-4 to TRBJ2-1, with TRBD2 identical over 13 bases. The germline V gene has CDR1 MRHNA and CDR2 SNTAGT. The CDR3 runs 16 residues. Trimming at V came to 4 bases and at J to 7 bases, leaving 7 bases not matched to a gene. CDR3 sequence (DNA): TGTGCCAGCAGTGGCCCGACTAGCGGGAGGCAGAATGAGCAGTTCTTC. Amino acid sequence: CASSGPTSGRQNEQFF.

This clone is a singleton in its sample. This sequence joins TRBV13 and TRBJ2-7, with D tentatively TRBD1 (6 bases). The CDR3 is 12 residues long. Trimming removed 6 bases from V and 7 bases from J, with 13 bases in between. Germline V CDR1 and CDR2: PRHDT, FYEKMQ (reference sequence). This CDR3 reads CASRPGVGEQYF. CDR3 bases: TGTGCCAGCAGACCAGGGGTGGGGGAGCAGTACTTC.

This rearrangement joins TRBV4-1 to TRBJ2-1; 9 bases agree with TRBD1. V lost 1 base, J lost 4 bases, and 2 bases stayed unmatched. The germline CDR1 and CDR2 sequences are MGHRA and YSYEKL. This CDR3 spans 15 amino acids. The CDR3 here is CASSQVGQGYNEQFF. CDR3 bases: TGCGCCAGCAGCCAAGTGGGACAGGGATACAATGAGCAGTTCTTC.

As concerns this clone: The same CDR3 can be traced to other DNA sequences in this sample. This sequence joins TRBV7-2 and TRBJ2-5; D unclear. The CDR3 runs 13 residues. Trimming shortened V by 3 bases and J by 2 bases, and 7 bases separated the two germline ends. Germline V gene data show CDR1 as SGHTA and CDR2 as FQGNSA. CDR3 amino acids: CASSFGPQETQYF. CDR3 DNA: TGTGCCAGCAGCTTCGGACCGCAAGAGACCCAGTACTTC.

V and J are TRBV28 and TRBJ1-5; D not resolved. V was cut by 2 bases and J by 2 bases, with 10 bases left in between. This CDR3 comprises 15 residues. Germline-derived CDR1 and CDR2 are MDHEN and SYDVKM. This CDR3 is CASSLPGGGNQPQHF. CDR3 DNA sequence: TGTGCCAGCAGTTTACCGGGTGGGGGCAATCAGCCCCAGCATTTT.

This chain joins TRBV10-1 and TRBJ1-4, with D maybe TRBD1 (5 bases). V lost 1 base to trimming and J lost 7 bases, with 13 bases between them. The V gene's germline CDR1 is WNHNN and CDR2 SYGVQD (reference sequence). The CDR3 is 15 amino acids. The CDR3 region is CASSEFPGTREKLFF. The CDR3, as DNA: TGCGCCAGCAGTGAGTTTCCCGGGACGCGTGAAAAACTGTTTTTT.

The V call is TRBV10-3, the J call TRBJ1-1; D gene ambiguous. The length of the CDR3 is 14 residues. Per the germline V gene, CDR1 is ENHRY and CDR2 is SYGVKD. V lost 2 bases and J 5 bases, leaving 12 bases between the germline ends. CDR3 region: CAISETAIGTEAFF. DNA for the CDR3: TGTGCCATCAGTGAGACCGCGATTGGGACTGAAGCTTTCTTT.

This clone has only one observation. The DNA for the CDR3 is TGTGCCAGCAGCTCCCGACCGAACACTGAAGCTTTCTTT. It codes for CASSSRPNTEAFF. The chain recombines TRBV7-9 with TRBJ1-1; no definite D call. V was trimmed by 4 bases and J by 1 base, leaving 7 bases between them. Germline CDR1 is SEHNR and CDR2 is FQNEAQ (reference sequence). The CDR3 sequence is 13 residues long.

The V gene is TRBV6-6, the J gene TRBJ1-1, with a possible D match to TRBD1 (5 bases). CDR1 is MNHNY and CDR2 is SVGAGI in the germline V gene (reference sequence). The V end was cut by 4 bases, the J end by 6 bases, with 12 bases between. The CDR3 covers 13 residues. In DNA, the CDR3 is TGTGCCAGCAGTTTCAGGGAACGAGCTGAAGCTTTCTTT. This gives the protein CASSFRERAEAFF.

This chain joins TRBV6-5 and TRBJ2-5; 11 bases map to TRBD2. The CDR3 is 16 residues long. The trim removed 2 bases at V and 4 bases at J, leaving 6 bases unmatched. In germline, CDR1 is MNHEY, CDR2 SVGAGI. This CDR3 is CASSYQALAGGETQYF. The DNA for the CDR3 is TGTGCCAGCAGTTACCAGGCCCTAGCGGGAGGAGAGACCCAGTACTTC.

The chain joins TRBV9 to TRBJ2-5, with 9 bases lining up with TRBD2. After removal of 0 bases from V and 4 bases from J, the junction contained 7 bases not matched to a gene. The CDR3 covers 16 residues. Germline CDR1 reads SGDLS; CDR2 reads YYNGEE. The CDR3: CASSVGGRAPTETQYF. CDR3 nucleotides: TGTGCCAGCAGCGTAGGCGGGAGGGCGCCGACAGAGACCCAGTACTTC.

The V call is TRBV9, the J call TRBJ2-3; D ambiguous. The CDR3 totals 15 residues. Between the trimmed V and J ends, which lost 2 bases and 1 base, there was a span of 11 bases. CDR1 is SGDLS and CDR2 is YYNGEE in the germline V gene. Here the CDR3 reads CASSVGIEGTDTQYF. DNA of the CDR3: TGTGCCAGCAGCGTGGGGATCGAGGGCACAGATACGCAGTATTTT.

This chain uses TRBV11-3 with TRBJ2-3; 7 nucleotides line up with TRBD2. Per germline, CDR1 SGHNT and CDR2 YENEEA. V shed 5 bases and J 11 bases; nucleotides not matched to a gene: 13. CDR3 length: 14 residues. The CDR3 protein is CASSQLGRQREQYF. The CDR3 nucleotides are TGTGCCAGCAGCCAGCTCGGGAGGCAGAGGGAGCAGTATTTT.

This sequence joins TRBV28 and TRBJ2-7; 7 bases map to TRBD1. V shed 3 bases, J shed 1 base, and the junction held 6 bases outside the gene matches. CDR1 and CDR2 (germline): MDHEN, SYDVKM. CDR3 length: 15 residues. The CDR3 spells CASSFEGAGSYEQYF. The CDR3 DNA reads TGTGCCAGCAGTTTTGAGGGGGCGGGTTCCTACGAGCAGTACTTC.

The J gene is TRBJ2-3, the V gene TRBV28; D is undetermined. Germline V gives CDR1 MDHEN, CDR2 SYDVKM. V gave up 7 bases and J gave up 1 base, with 9 bases separating them. This CDR3 has 13 amino acids. The CDR3 region is CASTAHGTDTQYF. The CDR3 DNA is TGTGCCAGCACTGCCCACGGCACAGATACGCAGTATTTT.

The rearrangement links TRBV27 to TRBJ2-6; weak D call: TRBD1 (6 bases). The CDR3 consists of 17 residues. Per the germline V gene, CDR1 is MNHEY and CDR2 is SMNVEV (reference sequence). V was cut by 5 bases and J by 0 bases, with 14 bases left in between. Written as DNA, the CDR3 is TGTGCCAGCAGTGCCCTACAGGGAAGCTCTGGGGCCAACGTCCTGACTTTC. Translated: CASSALQGSSGANVLTF.

The CDR3 DNA reads as TGCGCCAGCAGCTTGTTGTCGGGACAGGGACCCTACGAGCAGTACTTC. Translation gives CASSLLSGQGPYEQYF. This chain links TRBV5-1 with TRBJ2-7; 9 positions agree with TRBD1. The CDR3 has 16 residues. V was pared by 1 base and J by 2 bases, with 7 bases of the junction left unmatched. Germline V gene data show CDR1 as SGHRS and CDR2 as YFSETQ.

In the case of this clone: The sample holds other DNA sequences that translate to the same CDR3. The chain recombines TRBV19 with TRBJ2-4; 7 nucleotides align to TRBD1. This CDR3 has 14 amino acids. J lost 0 bases, V lost 6 bases, and 2 bases had no gene match. Germline CDR1 and CDR2: LNHDA and SQIVND (reference sequence). Here the CDR3 reads CASSGTVAKNIQYF. The CDR3 coding sequence is TGTGCCAGTAGCGGGACAGTAGCCAAAAACATTCAGTACTTC.

The chain links TRBV4-1 to TRBJ2-5; 14 bases match TRBD2. The CDR3 runs to 19 residues. Germline V gives CDR1 MGHRA, CDR2 YSYEKL. V lost 2 bases to trimming and J lost 2 bases; unmatched junction nucleotides: 10. CDR3: CASSQTGTSGSRGQETQYF. CDR3 bases: TGCGCCAGCAGCCAAACCGGGACTAGCGGGAGTCGGGGGCAAGAGACCCAGTACTTC.

The V call is TRBV7-2, the J call TRBJ2-2; D uncertain. The V end was cut by 0 bases, the J end by 7 bases, with 12 bases between. This CDR3 region has 15 residues. Germline loops: CDR1 SGHTA, CDR2 FQGNSA. This chain's CDR3 is CASSLASGLGGELFF. As DNA, the CDR3 is TGTGCCAGCAGCTTAGCGTCCGGGCTGGGCGGGGAGCTGTTTTTT. Complete variable domain (other parts from reference TRBV7-2 and TRBJ2-2): GAGVSQSPSNKVTEKGKDVELRCDPISGHTALYWYRQSLGQGLEFLIYFQGNSAPDKSGLPSDRFSAERTGGSVSTLTIQRTQQEDSAVYLCASSLASGLGGELFFGEGSRLTVL.

This clone was observed once. The chain employs TRBV29-1 and TRBJ2-3; D ambiguous. The CDR3 is 14 residues long. Per germline, CDR1 SQVTM and CDR2 ANQGSEA. V was shortened by 5 bases and J by 0 bases, with 12 bases between the two germline ends. The CDR3 loop is CSVLGISSTDTQYF. In DNA, the CDR3 is TGCAGCGTTCTAGGGATCTCTAGCACAGATACGCAGTATTTT.

This clone was seen only once. Other DNA sequences from this sample encode an identical CDR3 as well. CDR3 DNA: TGTGCCATCAGTGAGGGGAGGGGTAATGAAAAACTGTTTTTT. Translated, it gives CAISEGRGNEKLFF. The chain joins TRBV10-3 to TRBJ1-4; TRBD1 might be the D (5 bases). Looked up from germline, CDR1 is ENHRY and CDR2 is SYGVKD. V dropped 2 bases and J dropped 4 bases, with 8 bases sitting between them. The CDR3 length is 14 residues.

V and J are TRBV4-1 and TRBJ1-6; D possibly corresponds to TRBD1 (6 bases). This CDR3 is built from 15 residues. Trimming removed 2 bases from V and 4 bases from J, with 9 bases in between. Germline-derived CDR1 and CDR2 are MGHRA and YSYEKL. CDR3 sequence: CASSQTDSYNSPLHF. CDR3 sequence (DNA): TGCGCCAGCAGCCAAACGGACAGTTATAATTCACCCCTCCACTTT.

The gene calls are TRBV11-2 and TRBJ1-6; D unclear. V lost 4 bases to trimming and J lost 13 bases, with 11 bases between them. This CDR3 has 12 amino acids. Germline lookup yields CDR1 SGHAT and CDR2 FQNNGV. This CDR3 reads CASSSPQRPLHF. For the CDR3, the DNA is TGTGCCAGCAGCTCTCCTCAGCGGCCCCTCCACTTT.

As for this clone: Other DNA sequences in this sample translate to the same CDR3. The chain links TRBV11-2 to TRBJ2-3; D gene ambiguous. CDR3 length equals 14 residues. Germline lookup yields CDR1 SGHAT and CDR2 FQNNGV. The ends were cut back, 1 base at V and 1 base at J, with 6 bases in the middle. The DNA of the CDR3 is TGTGCCAGCAGCTTAGGTAGAGGCACAGATACGCAGTATTTT. Its translation is CASSLGRGTDTQYF.

The chain combines TRBV6-6 with TRBJ2-7; D gene uncertain. The CDR3 is 16 amino acids. V lost 7 bases and J lost 2, with 21 bases in between. Per the germline V gene, CDR1 is MNHNY and CDR2 is SVGAGI (reference sequence). The CDR3 sequence: CASKHEITTTTYEQYF. The DNA for the CDR3 is TGTGCCAGCAAGCACGAAATCACAACCACTACCTACGAGCAGTACTTC.

The chain links TRBV5-6 to TRBJ1-4; D gene ambiguous. CDR1 is SGHDT, CDR2 YYEEEE, per germline. The V end was cut by 1 base, the J end by 8 bases, with 15 bases between. The CDR3 runs to 15 residues. The CDR3 sequence: CASSLKLIGIEKLFF. The CDR3 bases are TGTGCCAGCAGCTTGAAGCTTATCGGTATAGAAAAACTGTTTTTT.